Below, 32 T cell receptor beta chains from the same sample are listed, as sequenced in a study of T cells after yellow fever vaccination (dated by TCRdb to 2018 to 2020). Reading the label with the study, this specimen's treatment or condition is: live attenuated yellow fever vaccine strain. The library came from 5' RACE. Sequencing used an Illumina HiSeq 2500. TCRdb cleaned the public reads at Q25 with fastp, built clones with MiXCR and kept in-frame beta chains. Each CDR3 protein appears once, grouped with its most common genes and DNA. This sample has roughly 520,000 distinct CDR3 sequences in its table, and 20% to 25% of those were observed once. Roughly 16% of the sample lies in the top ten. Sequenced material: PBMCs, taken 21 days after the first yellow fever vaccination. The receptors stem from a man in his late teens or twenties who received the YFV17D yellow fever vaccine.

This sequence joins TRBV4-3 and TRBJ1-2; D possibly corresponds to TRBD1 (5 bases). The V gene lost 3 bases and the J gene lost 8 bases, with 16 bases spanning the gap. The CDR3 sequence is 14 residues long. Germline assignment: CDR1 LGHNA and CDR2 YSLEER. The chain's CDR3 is CASSHPGTPGGYTF. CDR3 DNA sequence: TGCGCCAGCAGCCACCCCGGGACCCCGGGGGGCTACACCTTC.

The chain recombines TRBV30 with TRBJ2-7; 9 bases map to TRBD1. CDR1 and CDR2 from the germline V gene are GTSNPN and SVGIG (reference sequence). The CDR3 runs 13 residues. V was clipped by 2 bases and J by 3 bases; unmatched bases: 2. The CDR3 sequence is CAWSRGQGYEQYF. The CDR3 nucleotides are TGTGCCTGGAGTCGGGGACAGGGCTACGAGCAGTACTTC. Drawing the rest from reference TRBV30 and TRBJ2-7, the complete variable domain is SQTIHQWPATLVQPVGSPLSLECTVEGTSNPNLYWYRQAAGRGLQLLFYSVGIGQISSEVPQNLSASRPQDRQFILSSKKLLLSDSGFYLCAWSRGQGYEQYFGPGTRLTVT.

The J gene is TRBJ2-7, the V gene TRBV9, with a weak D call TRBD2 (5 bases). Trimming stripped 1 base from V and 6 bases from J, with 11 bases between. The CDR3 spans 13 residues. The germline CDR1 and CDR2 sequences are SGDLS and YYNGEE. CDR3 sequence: CASSVLGVGEQYF. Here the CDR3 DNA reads TGTGCCAGCAGCGTACTCGGGGTTGGCGAGCAGTACTTC.

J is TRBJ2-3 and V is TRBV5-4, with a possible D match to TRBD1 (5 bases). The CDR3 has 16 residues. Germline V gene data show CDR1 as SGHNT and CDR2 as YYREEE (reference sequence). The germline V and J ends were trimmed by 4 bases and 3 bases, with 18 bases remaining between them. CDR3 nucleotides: TGTGCCAGCAGCGCCAGACTTAACTCAGGGACAGATACGCAGTATTTT. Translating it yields CASSARLNSGTDTQYF. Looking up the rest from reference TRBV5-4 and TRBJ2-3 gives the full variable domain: ETGVTQSPTHLIKTRGQQVTLRCSSQSGHNTVSWYQQALGQGPQFIFQYYREEENGRGNFPPRFSGLQFPNYSSELNVNALELDDSALYLCASSARLNSGTDTQYFGPGTRLTVL.

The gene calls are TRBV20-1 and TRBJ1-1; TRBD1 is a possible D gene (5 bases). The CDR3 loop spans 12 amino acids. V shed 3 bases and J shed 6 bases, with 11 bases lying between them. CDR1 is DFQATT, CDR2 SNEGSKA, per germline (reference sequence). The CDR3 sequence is CSARVGGAEAFF. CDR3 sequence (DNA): TGCAGTGCTAGGGTTGGGGGGGCTGAAGCTTTCTTT.

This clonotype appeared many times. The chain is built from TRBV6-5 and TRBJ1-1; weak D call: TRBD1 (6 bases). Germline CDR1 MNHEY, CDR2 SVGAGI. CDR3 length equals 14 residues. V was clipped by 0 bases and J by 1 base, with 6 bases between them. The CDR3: CASSYSTGNTEAFF. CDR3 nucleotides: TGTGCCAGCAGTTACTCGACAGGGAACACTGAAGCTTTCTTT.

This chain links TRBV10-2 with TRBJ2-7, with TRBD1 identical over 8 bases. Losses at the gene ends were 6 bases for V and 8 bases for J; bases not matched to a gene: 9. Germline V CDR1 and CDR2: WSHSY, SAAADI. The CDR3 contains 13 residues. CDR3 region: CASSPGQAAKQYF. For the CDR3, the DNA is TGCGCCAGCAGCCCGGGACAGGCCGCGAAGCAGTACTTC.

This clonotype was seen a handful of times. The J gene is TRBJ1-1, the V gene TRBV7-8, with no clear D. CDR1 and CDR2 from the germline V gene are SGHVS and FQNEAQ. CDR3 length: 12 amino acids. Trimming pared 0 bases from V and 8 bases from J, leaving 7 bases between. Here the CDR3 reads CASSLAAQEAFF. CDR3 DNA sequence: TGTGCCAGCAGCTTAGCGGCGCAGGAAGCTTTCTTT.

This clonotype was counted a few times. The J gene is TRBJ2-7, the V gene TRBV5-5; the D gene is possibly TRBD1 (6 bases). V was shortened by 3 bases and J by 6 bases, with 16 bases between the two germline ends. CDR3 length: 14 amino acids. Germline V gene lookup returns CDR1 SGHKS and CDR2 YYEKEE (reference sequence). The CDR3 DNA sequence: TGTGCCAGCAGCTCAGCAGGGGCGAGGGCCGAGCAGTACGTC. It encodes CASSSAGARAEQYV.

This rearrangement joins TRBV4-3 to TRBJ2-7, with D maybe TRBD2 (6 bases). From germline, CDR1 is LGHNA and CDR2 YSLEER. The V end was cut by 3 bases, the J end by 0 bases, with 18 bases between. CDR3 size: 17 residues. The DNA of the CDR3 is TGCGCCAGCAGCCAGGATACCCGGGACTTACTCTCCTACGAGCAGTACTTC. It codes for CASSQDTRDLLSYEQYF.

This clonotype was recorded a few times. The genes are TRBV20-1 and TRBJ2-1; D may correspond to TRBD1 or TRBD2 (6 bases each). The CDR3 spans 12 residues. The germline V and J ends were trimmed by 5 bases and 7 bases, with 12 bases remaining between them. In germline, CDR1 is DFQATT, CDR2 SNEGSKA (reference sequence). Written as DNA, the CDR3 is TGCAGTGCTCCGGGGGCGCGGAATGAGCAGTTCTTC. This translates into CSAPGARNEQFF.

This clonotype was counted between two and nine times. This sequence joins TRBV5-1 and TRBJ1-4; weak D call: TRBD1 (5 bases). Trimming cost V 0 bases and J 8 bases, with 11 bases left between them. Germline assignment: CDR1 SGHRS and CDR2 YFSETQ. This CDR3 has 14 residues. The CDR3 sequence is CASSLGSWDEKLFF. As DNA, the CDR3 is TGCGCCAGCAGCTTGGGGAGTTGGGACGAAAAACTGTTTTTT.

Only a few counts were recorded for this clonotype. CDR3 DNA sequence: TGTGCCAGCAGCTCTAGCGGGGGGTTAACAGATACGCAGTATTTT. Translation: CASSSSGGLTDTQYF. The chain uses TRBV5-4 and TRBJ2-3; 11 nucleotides align to TRBD2. This CDR3 contains 15 residues. V lost 3 bases, J lost 3 bases, and 3 bases stayed unmatched. Germline CDR1 reads SGHNT; CDR2 reads YYREEE (reference sequence). The complete variable domain, with remaining parts taken from reference TRBV5-4 and TRBJ2-3, reads ETGVTQSPTHLIKTRGQQVTLRCSSQSGHNTVSWYQQALGQGPQFIFQYYREEENGRGNFPPRFSGLQFPNYSSELNVNALELDDSALYLCASSSSGGLTDTQYFGPGTRLTVL.

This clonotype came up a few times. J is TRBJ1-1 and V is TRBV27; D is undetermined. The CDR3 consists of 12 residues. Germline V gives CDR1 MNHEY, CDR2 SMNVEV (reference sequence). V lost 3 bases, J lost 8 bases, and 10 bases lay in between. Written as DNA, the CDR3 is TGTGCCAGCAGTTTGCCGGGAGCCGAAGCTTTCTTT. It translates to CASSLPGAEAFF.

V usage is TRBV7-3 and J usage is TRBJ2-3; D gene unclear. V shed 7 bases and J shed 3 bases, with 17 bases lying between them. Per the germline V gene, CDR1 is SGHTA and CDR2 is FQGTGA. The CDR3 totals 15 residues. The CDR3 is CASNLRTAGTDTQYF. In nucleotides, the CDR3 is TGTGCCAGCAATCTCAGGACGGCCGGAACAGATACGCAGTATTTT. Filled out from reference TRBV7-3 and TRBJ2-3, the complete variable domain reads GAGVSQTPSNKVTEKGKYVELRCDPISGHTALYWYRQSLGQGPEFLIYFQGTGAADDSGLPNDRFFAVRPEGSVSTLKIQRTERGDSAVYLCASNLRTAGTDTQYFGPGTRLTVL.

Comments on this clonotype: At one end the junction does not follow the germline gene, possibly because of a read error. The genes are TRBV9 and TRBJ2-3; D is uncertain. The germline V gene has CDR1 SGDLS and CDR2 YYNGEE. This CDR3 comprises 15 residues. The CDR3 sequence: CARSVGVQLGDTQYF. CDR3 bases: TGTGCCAGAAGCGTAGGAGTACAGTTAGGAGATACGCAGTATTTT.

CDR3 protein: CATQRGPKETQYF. Written as DNA, the CDR3 is TGCGCCACGCAGCGGGGGCCAAAAGAGACCCAGTACTTC. V and J are TRBV5-1 and TRBJ2-5; TRBD2 matches 8 bases. J was trimmed by 3 bases and V by 9 bases; bases with no gene match: 7. Germline V gives CDR1 SGHRS, CDR2 YFSETQ. This CDR3 is 13 amino acids long.

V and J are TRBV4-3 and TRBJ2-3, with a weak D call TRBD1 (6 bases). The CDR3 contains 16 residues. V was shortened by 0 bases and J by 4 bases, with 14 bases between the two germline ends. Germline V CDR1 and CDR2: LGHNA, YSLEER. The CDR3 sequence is CASSQEVGRGADTQYF. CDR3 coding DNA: TGCGCCAGCAGCCAAGAGGTGGGCAGGGGAGCAGATACGCAGTATTTT.

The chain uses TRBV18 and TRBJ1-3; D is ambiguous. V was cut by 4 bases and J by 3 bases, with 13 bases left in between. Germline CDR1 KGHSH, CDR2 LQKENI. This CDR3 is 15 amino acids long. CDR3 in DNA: TGTGCCAGCTCACTCGGCGGACGGATTGGAAACACCATATATTTT. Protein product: CASSLGGRIGNTIYF. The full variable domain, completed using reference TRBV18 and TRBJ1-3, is NAGVMQNPRHLVRRRGQEARLRCSPMKGHSHVYWYRQLPEEGLKFMVYLQKENIIDESGMPKERFSAEFPKEGPSILRIQQVVRGDSAAYFCASSLGGRIGNTIYFGEGSWLTVV.

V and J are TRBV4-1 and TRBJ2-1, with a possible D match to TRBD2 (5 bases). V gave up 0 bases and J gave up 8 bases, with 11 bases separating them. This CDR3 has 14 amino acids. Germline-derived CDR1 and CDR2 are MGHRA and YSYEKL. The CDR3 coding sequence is TGCGCCAGCAGCCAAGAAGGCTTCGGGGATGAGCAGTTCTTC. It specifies CASSQEGFGDEQFF.

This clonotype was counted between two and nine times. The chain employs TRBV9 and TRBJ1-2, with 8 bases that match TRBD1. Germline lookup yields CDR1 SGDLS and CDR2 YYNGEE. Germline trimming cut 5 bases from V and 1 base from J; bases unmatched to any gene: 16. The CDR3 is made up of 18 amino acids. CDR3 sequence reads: CASRNSSGHRGFNYGYTF. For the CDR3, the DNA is TGTGCCAGCAGGAATTCATCCGGTCACAGGGGGTTTAACTATGGCTACACCTTC.

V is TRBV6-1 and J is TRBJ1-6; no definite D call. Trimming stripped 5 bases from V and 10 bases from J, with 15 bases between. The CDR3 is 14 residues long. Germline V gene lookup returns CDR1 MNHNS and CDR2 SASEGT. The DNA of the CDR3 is TGTGCCAGCAGTCTTCGGGGTTCAGGATCACCCCTCCACTTT. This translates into CASSLRGSGSPLHF.

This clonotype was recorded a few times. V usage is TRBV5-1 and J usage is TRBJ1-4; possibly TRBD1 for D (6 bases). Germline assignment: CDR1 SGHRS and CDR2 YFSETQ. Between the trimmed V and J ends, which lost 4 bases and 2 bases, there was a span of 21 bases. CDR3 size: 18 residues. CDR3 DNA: TGCGCCAGCAGCGGGTCCCCTGGGGGCATTCACACTAATGAAAAACTGTTTTTT. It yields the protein CASSGSPGGIHTNEKLFF.

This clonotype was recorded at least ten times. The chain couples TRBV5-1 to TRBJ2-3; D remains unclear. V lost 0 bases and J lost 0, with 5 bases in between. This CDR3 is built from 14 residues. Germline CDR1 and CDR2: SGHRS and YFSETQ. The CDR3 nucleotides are TGCGCCAGCAGCTTGGCCGTCAGCACAGATACGCAGTATTTT. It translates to CASSLAVSTDTQYF.

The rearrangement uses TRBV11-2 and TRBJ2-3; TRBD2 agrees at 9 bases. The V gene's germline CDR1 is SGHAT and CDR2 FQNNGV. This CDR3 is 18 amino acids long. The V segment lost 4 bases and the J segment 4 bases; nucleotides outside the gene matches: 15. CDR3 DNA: TGTGCCAGCAGCTCGGGTCCCGGGCGGGGGGGCCTTGCAGATACGCAGTATTTT. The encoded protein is CASSSGPGRGGLADTQYF.

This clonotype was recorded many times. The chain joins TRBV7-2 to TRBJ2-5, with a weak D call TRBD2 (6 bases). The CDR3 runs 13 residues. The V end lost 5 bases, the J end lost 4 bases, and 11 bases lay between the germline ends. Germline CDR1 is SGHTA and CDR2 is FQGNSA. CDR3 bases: TGTGCCAGCAGCCGGCTTAGCGGAGAGACCCAGTACTTC. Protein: CASSRLSGETQYF.

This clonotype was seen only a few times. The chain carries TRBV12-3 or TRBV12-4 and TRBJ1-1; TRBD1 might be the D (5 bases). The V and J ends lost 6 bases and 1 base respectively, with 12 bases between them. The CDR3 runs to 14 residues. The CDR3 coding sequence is TGTGCCAGCAGCCAGACAGTTGGGAACACTGAAGCTTTCTTT. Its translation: CASSQTVGNTEAFF.

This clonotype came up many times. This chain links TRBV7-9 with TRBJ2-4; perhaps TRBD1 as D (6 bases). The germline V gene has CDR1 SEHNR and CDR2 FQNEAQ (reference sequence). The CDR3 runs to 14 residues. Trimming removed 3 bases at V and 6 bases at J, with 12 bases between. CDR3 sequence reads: CASSFQGSPNIQYF. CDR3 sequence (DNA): TGTGCCAGCAGCTTTCAGGGGTCTCCAAACATTCAGTACTTC.

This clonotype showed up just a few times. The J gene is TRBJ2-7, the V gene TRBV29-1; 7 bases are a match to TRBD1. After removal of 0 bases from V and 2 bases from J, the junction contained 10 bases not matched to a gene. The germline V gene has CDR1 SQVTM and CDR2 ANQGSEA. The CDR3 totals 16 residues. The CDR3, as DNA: TGCAGCGTTGAAGATGCCCAGACAGGGCGCGCCTACGAGCAGTACTTC. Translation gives CSVEDAQTGRAYEQYF.

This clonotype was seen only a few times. The chain's CDR3 is CASSYDPTSGGNEQFF. CDR3 nucleotides: TGTGCCAGCAGTTACGACCCCACTAGCGGGGGGAATGAGCAGTTCTTC. V gene TRBV12-3 or TRBV12-4 combines with J gene TRBJ2-1; TRBD2 matches at 12 bases. The CDR3 has 16 residues. V shed 4 bases and J 7 bases; nucleotides not matched to a gene: 8.

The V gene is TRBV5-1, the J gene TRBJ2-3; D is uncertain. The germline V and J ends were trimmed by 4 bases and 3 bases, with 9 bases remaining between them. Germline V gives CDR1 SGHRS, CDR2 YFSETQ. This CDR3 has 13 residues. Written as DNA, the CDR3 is TGCGCCAGCAGCCTAATCCGGACAGATACGCAGTATTTT. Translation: CASSLIRTDTQYF.

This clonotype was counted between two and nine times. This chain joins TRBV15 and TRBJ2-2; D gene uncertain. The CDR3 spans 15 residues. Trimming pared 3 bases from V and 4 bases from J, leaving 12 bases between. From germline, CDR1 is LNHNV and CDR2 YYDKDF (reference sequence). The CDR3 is CATSSRLDITGELFF. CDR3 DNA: TGTGCCACCAGCAGCCGATTGGATATCACCGGGGAGCTGTTTTTT.